The 4 T cell receptor beta chains below come from one sample, sequenced in a study of T cells in Graves' hyperthyroidism and ophthalmopathy. Amplified TCR beta CDR3 regions derived from RNA transcripts. First-round RT-PCR of the TCR CDR3 relied on the HTBI primer set. In TCRdb, the multiplex PCR reads were re-called with MiXCR into one record per CDR3 protein. This table has under 650,000 distinct CDR3 sequences, about a sixth appearing once. Sequences were obtained from blood. The receptors shown here come from a woman in her 30s with Graves' hyperthyroidism.

This clonotype was counted at least ten times. This chain connects TRBV6-1 to TRBJ1-1; 8 positions match TRBD1. This CDR3 contains 16 residues. Germline CDR1 and CDR2: MNHNS and SASEGT. V lost 6 bases to trimming and J lost 1 base; unmatched junction nucleotides: 10. Written as DNA, the CDR3 is TGTGCCAGCAGGACCTACCCGGACAGGGAGAACACTGAAGCTTTCTTT. Encoded protein: CASRTYPDRENTEAFF.

This rearrangement joins TRBV6-6 to TRBJ1-2; D uncertain. Trimming stripped 4 bases from V and 4 bases from J, with 16 bases between. Germline CDR1 and CDR2: MNHNY and SVGAGI (reference sequence). The CDR3 contains 15 residues. CDR3 DNA: TGTGCCAGCAGTTCACTAACGGGCCTTCTCTATGGCTACACCTTC. This translates into CASSSLTGLLYGYTF.

This chain connects TRBV3-1 to TRBJ2-5, with TRBD2 matching over 9 bases. V was pared by 0 bases and J by 2 bases, with 7 bases of the junction left unmatched. Germline V gene data show CDR1 as LGHDT and CDR2 as YNNKEL (reference sequence). The CDR3 runs 17 residues. The CDR3 loop is CASSQDSGGAGQETQYF. CDR3 DNA sequence: TGTGCCAGCAGCCAAGATAGCGGGGGAGCGGGGCAAGAGACCCAGTACTTC.

This chain connects TRBV20-1 to TRBJ2-3, with D possibly matching TRBD2 (6 bases). V lost 0 bases to trimming and J lost 5 bases, with 18 bases between them. In germline, CDR1 is DFQATT, CDR2 SNEGSKA (reference sequence). The CDR3 runs to 16 residues. The CDR3 protein is CSARDPDGRSGDTQYF. Here the CDR3 DNA reads TGCAGTGCTAGAGATCCGGACGGGAGATCTGGAGATACGCAGTATTTT.